This T cell receptor (beta chain) stems from a study of blood T cell repertoires in COVID-19. Study at large: PBMCs, B-cell-depleted T cells, or T cells were the source of the cDNA or gDNA that made up the material.

Sequencing was performed with immunoSEQ multiplex PCR; in TCRdb, only in-frame clones are kept and a portion is missing. Of around 130,000 clones in the sample, around 80% are singletons; the top ten hold about 2.3%. The age range of participants was about 18 to 95 years, with residence in approximately 25 US areas. Assignments of participants to cohorts depended upon their own reported clinical history. Germline lookup yields CDR1 LGHDT and CDR2 YNNKEL (reference sequence). The CDR3 contains 16 residues. With 4 bases clipped from V and 7 bases from J, the junction kept 10 bases outside the gene matches.

Specimen: PBMCs or T cells enriched from blood (not recorded which). The receptor was derived from a man in his forties with acute COVID-19. J is TRBJ2-1 and V is TRBV3-1 (or the pseudogene TRBV3-2), with 10 bases lining up with TRBD2. The CDR3 DNA sequence: TGTGCCAGCAGCCCTCCTAGCGGGAGAAAGGAAAATGAGCAGTTCTTC. Protein sequence: CASSPPSGRKENEQFF.